This T cell receptor (beta chain) was documented in a study of blood T cell repertoires in COVID-19. As for the study in general: Acute and convalescent COVID-19 samples came from the United States, Italy and Spain.

Authors' analysis steps: Scientists estimated how many nucleated cells there were by amplifying reference gene primers. The table came from immunoSEQ multiplex PCR; TCRdb's copy has only in-frame clones and leaves some out. Clone size and the V and J calls come from that table; the DNA yielded D and trimming. The sample contains some 120,000 clones, about 89% of which appear only once. The germline V gene has CDR1 SGHTS and CDR2 YDEGEE. This CDR3 has 16 residues. The V gene lost 4 bases and the J gene lost 4 bases, with 20 bases spanning the gap. The chain couples TRBV5-8 to TRBJ1-2, with D maybe TRBD1 (6 bases). Sequencing was carried out using peripheral blood. The TCR was taken from a woman aged 55 to 70 with acute or convalescent COVID-19. The CDR3 DNA is TGTGCCAGCAGCGCCTCTTGGGGCAGGGGCCTCTATGGCTACACCTTC. This sequence encodes CASSASWGRGLYGYTF.